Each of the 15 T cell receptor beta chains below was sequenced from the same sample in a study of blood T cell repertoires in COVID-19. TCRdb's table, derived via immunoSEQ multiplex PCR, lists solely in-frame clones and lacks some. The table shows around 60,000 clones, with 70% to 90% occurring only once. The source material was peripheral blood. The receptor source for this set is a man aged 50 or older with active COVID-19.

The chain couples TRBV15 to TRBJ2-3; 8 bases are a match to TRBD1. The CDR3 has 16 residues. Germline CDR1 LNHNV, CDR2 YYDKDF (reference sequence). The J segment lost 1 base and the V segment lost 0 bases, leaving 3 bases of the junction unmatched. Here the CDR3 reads CATSRDLTGGTDTQYF. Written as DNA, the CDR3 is TGTGCCACCAGCAGAGATCTGACAGGGGGCACAGATACGCAGTATTTT.

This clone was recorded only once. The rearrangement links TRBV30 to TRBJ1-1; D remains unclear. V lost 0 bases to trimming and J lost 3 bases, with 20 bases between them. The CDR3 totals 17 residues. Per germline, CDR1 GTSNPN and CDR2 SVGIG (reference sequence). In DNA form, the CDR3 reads TGTGCCTGGAGTGTACGTGGCCGCCTACGGCGGGACACTGAAGCTTTCTTT. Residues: CAWSVRGRLRRDTEAFF.

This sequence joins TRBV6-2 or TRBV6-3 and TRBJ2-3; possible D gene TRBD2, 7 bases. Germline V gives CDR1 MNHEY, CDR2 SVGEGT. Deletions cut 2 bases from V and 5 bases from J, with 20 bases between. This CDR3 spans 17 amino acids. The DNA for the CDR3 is TGTGCCAGCAGTTACCGGACAAGAGGGGGGGCCGGAGATACGCAGTATTTT. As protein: CASSYRTRGGAGDTQYF.

For the CDR3, the DNA is TGTGCCAGCAGCCCTCCAACCCTAGCGGGGGGCCTCCCATGGGATGAGCAGTTCTTC. Translation: CASSPPTLAGGLPWDEQFF. V is TRBV21-1 and J is TRBJ2-1; the D segment call TRBD2 is taken from the table without a DNA check. TRBV21-1 corresponds to a pseudogene. The CDR3 totals 19 residues.

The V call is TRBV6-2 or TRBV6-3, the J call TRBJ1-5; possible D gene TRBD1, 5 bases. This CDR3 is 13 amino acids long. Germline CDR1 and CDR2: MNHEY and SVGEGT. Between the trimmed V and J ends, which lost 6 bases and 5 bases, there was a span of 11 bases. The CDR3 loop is CASSGGNYQPQHF. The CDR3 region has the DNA TGTGCCAGCAGCGGGGGGAATTATCAGCCCCAGCATTTT.

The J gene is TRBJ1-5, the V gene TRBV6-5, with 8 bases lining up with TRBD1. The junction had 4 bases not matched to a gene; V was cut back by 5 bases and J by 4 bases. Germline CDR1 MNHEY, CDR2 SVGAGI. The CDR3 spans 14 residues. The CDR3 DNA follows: TGTGCCAGCAGTCATCACAGGGGGAATCAGCCCCAGCATTTT. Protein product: CASSHHRGNQPQHF.

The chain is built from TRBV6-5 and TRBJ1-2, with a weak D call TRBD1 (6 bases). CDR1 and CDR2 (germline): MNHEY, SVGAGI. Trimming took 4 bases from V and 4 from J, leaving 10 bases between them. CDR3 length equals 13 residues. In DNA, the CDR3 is TGTGCCAGCAGTTCTAGGACAGCCTATGGCTACACCTTC. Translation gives CASSSRTAYGYTF.

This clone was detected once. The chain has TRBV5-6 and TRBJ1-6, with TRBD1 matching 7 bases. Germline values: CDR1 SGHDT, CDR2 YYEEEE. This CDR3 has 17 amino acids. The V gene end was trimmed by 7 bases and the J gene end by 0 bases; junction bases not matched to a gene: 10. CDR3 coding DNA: TGTGCCAGCGGCTCCGGGACAGTGAACTCCTATAATTCACCCCTCCACTTT. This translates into CASGSGTVNSYNSPLHF.

CDR3 coding DNA: TGTGCCACCAGTGATCCAAGGACAGGTGGAGAGACCCAGTACTTC. Protein product: CATSDPRTGGETQYF. V gene TRBV24-1 combines with J gene TRBJ2-5, with 7 bases that match TRBD1. Germline lookup yields CDR1 KGHDR and CDR2 SFDVKD. The CDR3 is 15 amino acids. V shed 3 bases, J shed 4 bases, and the junction held 7 bases outside the gene matches.

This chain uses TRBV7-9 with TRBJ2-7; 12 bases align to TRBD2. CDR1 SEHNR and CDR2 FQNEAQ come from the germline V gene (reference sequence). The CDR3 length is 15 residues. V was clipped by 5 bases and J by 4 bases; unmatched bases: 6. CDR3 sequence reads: CASSPTSGGHYEQYF. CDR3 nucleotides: TGTGCCAGCAGCCCGACTAGCGGGGGCCATTACGAGCAGTACTTC. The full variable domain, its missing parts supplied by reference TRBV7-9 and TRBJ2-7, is DTGVSQNPRHKITKRGQNVTFRCDPISEHNRLYWYRQTLGQGPEFLTYFQNEAQLEKSRLLSDRFSAERPKGSFSTLEIQRTEQGDSAMYLCASSPTSGGHYEQYFGPGTRLTVT.

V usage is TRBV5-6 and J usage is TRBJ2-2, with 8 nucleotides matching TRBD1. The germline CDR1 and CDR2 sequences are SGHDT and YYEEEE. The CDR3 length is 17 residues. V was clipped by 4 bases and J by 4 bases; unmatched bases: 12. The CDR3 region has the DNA TGTGCCAGCAGCCTTCCCCGGACAGGGCCGGGCACCGGGGAGCTGTTTTTT. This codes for CASSLPRTGPGTGELFF.

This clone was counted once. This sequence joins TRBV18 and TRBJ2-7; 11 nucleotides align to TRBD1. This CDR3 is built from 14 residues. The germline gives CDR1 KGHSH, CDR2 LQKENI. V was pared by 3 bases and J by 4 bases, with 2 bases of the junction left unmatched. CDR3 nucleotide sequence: TGTGCCAGCTCACCGGGACAGGGGGAATACGAGCAGTACTTC. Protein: CASSPGQGEYEQYF.

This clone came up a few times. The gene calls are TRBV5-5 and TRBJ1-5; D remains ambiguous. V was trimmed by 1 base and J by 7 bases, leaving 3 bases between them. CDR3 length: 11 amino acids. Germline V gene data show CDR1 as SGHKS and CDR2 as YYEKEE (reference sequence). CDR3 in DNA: TGTGCCAGCAGCTTGAGCCAGCCCCAGCATTTT. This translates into CASSLSQPQHF.

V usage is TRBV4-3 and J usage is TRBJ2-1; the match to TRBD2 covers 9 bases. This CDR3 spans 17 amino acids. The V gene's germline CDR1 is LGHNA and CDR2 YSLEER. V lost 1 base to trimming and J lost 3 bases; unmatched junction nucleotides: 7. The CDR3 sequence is CASSQAPASGDYNEQFF. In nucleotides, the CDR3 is TGCGCCAGCAGCCAAGCACCCGCTAGCGGGGACTACAATGAGCAGTTCTTC.

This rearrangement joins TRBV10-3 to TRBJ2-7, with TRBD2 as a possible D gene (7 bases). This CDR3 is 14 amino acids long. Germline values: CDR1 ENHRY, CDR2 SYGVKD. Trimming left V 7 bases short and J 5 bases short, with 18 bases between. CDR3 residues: CAITRGGDYNEQYF. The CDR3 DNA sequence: TGTGCCATCACAAGGGGGGGCGATTACAACGAGCAGTACTTC.